These T cell receptor beta chains were read from a single sample in a study of control samples from healthy donors and cancer patients. Profiling relied on immunoSEQ multiplex PCR, and the TCRdb table lists in-frame clones only, not all of them. This table holds under 85,000 clones, around 94% found once. The sequencing sample was made of blood. The receptors originated from a woman aged 40 to 49 in good health. The CDR3 runs from the conserved cysteine through the conserved F or W. Fields, in order: D gene, clone size, J gene, V gene, CDR3 protein, CDR3 DNA. The D gene is left open where the match is weak. Expanded clones are given a class, and other clones once, few, many or no size at all.

.,.,TRBJ2-5,TRBV18,CASSPLGNQETQYF,TGTGCCAGCTCACCCCTAGGTAATCAAGAGACCCAGTACTTC
TRBD1,.,TRBJ2-7,TRBV6-2/TRBV6-3,CASSPGTGASYEQYF,TGTGCCAGCAGTCCCGGGACAGGGGCTTCCTACGAGCAGTACTTC
.,.,TRBJ1-4,TRBV20-1,CSASVIFRQANEKLFF,TGCAGTGCTAGTGTTATATTTAGGCAGGCTAATGAAAAACTGTTTTTT
.,.,TRBJ2-1,TRBV5-1,CASSSQNRVNEQFF,TGCGCCAGCAGCTCCCAAAACAGGGTGAATGAGCAGTTCTTC
.,.,TRBJ2-5,TRBV6-2/TRBV6-3,CASSAIGGTWTQYF,TGTGCCAGCAGCGCAATCGGAGGAACTTGGACCCAGTACTTC
.,.,TRBJ1-1,TRBV7-9,CASSFDSDGTEAFF,TGTGCCAGCAGCTTTGATAGCGATGGCACTGAAGCTTTCTTT
.,.,TRBJ2-5,TRBV6-5,CASSPQGAYQETQYF,TGTGCCAGCAGTCCCCAGGGCGCGTACCAAGAGACCCAGTACTTC
.,.,TRBJ1-6,TRBV27,CASRAGSYNSPLHF,TGTGCCAGCAGGGCCGGGAGTTACAATTCACCCCTCCACTTT
.,.,TRBJ1-5,TRBV3-1/TRBV3-2,CASSRGEEPQHF,TGTGCCAGCAGCCGGGGGGAGGAGCCCCAGCATTTT
TRBD1,.,TRBJ2-7,TRBV29-1,CSGRDSSYEQYF,TGCAGCGGACGGGACAGCTCCTACGAGCAGTACTTC
.,.,TRBJ1-5,TRBV28,CASSLPSNQPQHF,TGTGCCAGCAGTTTACCGAGCAATCAGCCCCAGCATTTT
TRBD2,.,TRBJ2-3,TRBV28,CASSDSGEGTDTQYF,TGTGCCAGCTCTGATAGCGGGGAGGGGACAGATACGCAGTATTTT
.,.,TRBJ1-3,TRBV4-1,CASSSRAGGIGSGNTIYF,TGCGCCAGCAGCTCTCGGGCGGGTGGGATCGGCTCTGGAAACACCATATATTTT
.,.,TRBJ2-2,TRBV5-1,CASSTAGLPNTGELFF,TGCGCCAGCAGCACGGCGGGACTGCCGAACACCGGGGAGCTGTTTTTT
.,few,TRBJ1-3,TRBV5-1,CASSREPGQRNTIYF,TGCGCCAGCAGCCGCGAACCGGGCCAACGAAACACCATATATTTT
.,.,TRBJ1-1,TRBV25-1,CASRGVGTEAFF,TGTGCCAGCAGAGGGGTCGGGACTGAAGCTTTCTTT
.,.,TRBJ1-3,TRBV27,CASSLRQGNTIYF,TGTGCCAGCAGTTTACGACAGGGAAACACCATATATTTT
.,.,TRBJ2-3,TRBV28,CASSLTRDRYF,TGTGCCAGCAGCCTGACTAGAGATCGGTATTTT
.,once,TRBJ2-5,TRBV27,CASSLAGHIRRYGTQYF,TGTGCCAGCAGTTTGGCCGGACACATCAGGCGATATGGGACCCAGTACTTC
.,once,TRBJ1-5,TRBV6-2/TRBV6-3,CASSQGQPQHF,TGTGCCAGCAGTCAAGGTCAGCCCCAGCATTTT
TRBD1,.,TRBJ2-2,TRBV19,CASIGTANTGELFF,TGTGCCAGTATCGGGACAGCGAACACCGGGGAGCTGTTTTTT
TRBD2,.,TRBJ2-7,TRBV14,CASSQDWTSGKDF,TGTGCCAGCAGCCAAGATTGGACTAGCGGGAAAGACTTC
TRBD2,.,TRBJ2-2,TRBV18,CASSPPGLAIAGELFF,TGTGCCAGCTCACCACCGGGACTAGCTATCGCCGGGGAGCTGTTTTTT
.,once,TRBJ2-1,TRBV5-1,CASSPGTAGNEQFF,TGCGCCAGCAGCCCGGGGACAGCGGGCAATGAGCAGTTCTTC
.,.,TRBJ1-4,TRBV14,CASSQPLGGEEKLFF,TGTGCCAGCAGCCAACCCCTGGGGGGAGAGGAAAAACTGTTTTTT
.,.,TRBJ1-2,TRBV12-3/TRBV12-4,CASSLGGGYGYTF,TGTGCCAGCAGTCTAGGCGGAGGTTATGGCTACACCTTC
.,once,TRBJ1-4,TRBV4-2,CASSLNGASNEKLFF,TGTGCCAGCAGCTTAAATGGGGCCTCGAATGAAAAACTGTTTTTT
TRBD1,few,TRBJ2-3,TRBV2,CASRAGTGSTDTQYF,TGTGCCAGCAGGGCCGGGACAGGGAGCACAGATACGCAGTATTTT
.,.,TRBJ2-3,TRBV2,CASITRVLDTQYF,TGTGCCAGCATTACAAGAGTATTAGATACGCAGTATTTT